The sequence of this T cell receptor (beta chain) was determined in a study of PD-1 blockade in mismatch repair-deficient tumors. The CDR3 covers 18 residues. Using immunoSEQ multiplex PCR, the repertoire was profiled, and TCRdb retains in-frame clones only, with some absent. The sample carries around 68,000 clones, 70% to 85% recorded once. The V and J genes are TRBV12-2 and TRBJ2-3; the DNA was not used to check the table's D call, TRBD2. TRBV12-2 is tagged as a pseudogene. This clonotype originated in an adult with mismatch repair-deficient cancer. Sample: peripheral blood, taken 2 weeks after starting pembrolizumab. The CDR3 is CASRLARLAGVVTDTQYF. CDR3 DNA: TGTGCAAGTCGCTTAGCCCGACTAGCGGGAGTTGTTACAGATACGCAGTATTTT.